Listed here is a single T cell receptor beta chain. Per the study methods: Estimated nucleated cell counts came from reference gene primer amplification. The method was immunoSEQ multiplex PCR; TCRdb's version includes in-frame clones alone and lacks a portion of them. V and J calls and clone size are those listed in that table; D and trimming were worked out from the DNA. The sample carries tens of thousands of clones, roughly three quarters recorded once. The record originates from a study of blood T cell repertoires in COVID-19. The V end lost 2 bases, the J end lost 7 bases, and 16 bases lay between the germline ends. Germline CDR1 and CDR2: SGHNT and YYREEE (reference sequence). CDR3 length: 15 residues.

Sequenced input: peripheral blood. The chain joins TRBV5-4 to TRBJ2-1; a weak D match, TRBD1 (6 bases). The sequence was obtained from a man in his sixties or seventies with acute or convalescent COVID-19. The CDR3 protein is CASSLAAGTYNEQFF. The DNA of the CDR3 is TGTGCCAGCAGCTTAGCGGCCGGGACATATAATGAGCAGTTCTTC.